The clone carrying this T cell receptor beta chain was recorded at least ten times. Its antigen remains unidentified. This specimen belongs to a study of breast tumors, draining lymph nodes, adjacent tissues. Points from the study as a whole: Tumor TCR diversity was below lymph nodes but above nontumor tissue. That most tumor T cells come from lymph nodes remained unproven.

Axillary draining lymph nodes of breast cancer patients supplied the node samples. The CDR3 loop spans 16 amino acids. Trimming shortened V by 3 bases and J by 0 bases, and 12 bases separated the two germline ends. Germline values: CDR1 SGHTS, CDR2 YDEGEE. MiXCR, applied by TCRdb to the multiplex PCR reads, yields one record per CDR3 protein. Of approximately 100,000 distinct CDR3 sequences in the sample, about 29% are singletons; the top ten hold 5.5% to 6%. This TCR came from a female donor with breast cancer. Some clones in this sample may be carry-over from other donors' samples. The chain is built from TRBV5-8 and TRBJ2-2; TRBD1 is a possible D gene (6 bases). Sequencing was carried out using axillary lymph node tissue. The CDR3 region is CASSSGTHANTGELFF. The CDR3 DNA sequence: TGTGCCAGCAGCTCCGGGACACACGCGAACACCGGGGAGCTGTTTTTT. Looking up the rest from reference TRBV5-8 and TRBJ2-2 gives the full variable domain: EAGVTQSPTHLIKTRGQQATLRCSPISGHTSVYWYQQALGLGLQFLLWYDEGEERNRGNFPPRFSGRQFPNYSSELNVNALELEDSALYLCASSSGTHANTGELFFGEGSRLTVL.